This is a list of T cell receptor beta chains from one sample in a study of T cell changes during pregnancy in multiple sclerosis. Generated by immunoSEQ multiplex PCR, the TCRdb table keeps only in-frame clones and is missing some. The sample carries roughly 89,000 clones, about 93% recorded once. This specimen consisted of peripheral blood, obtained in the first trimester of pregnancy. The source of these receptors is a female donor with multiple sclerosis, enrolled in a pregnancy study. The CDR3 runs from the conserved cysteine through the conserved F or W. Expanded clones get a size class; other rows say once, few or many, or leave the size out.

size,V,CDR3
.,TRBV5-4,CASSLTPSVRQGNKDGYTF
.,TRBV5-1,CASSWDRDSTNEKLFF
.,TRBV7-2,CASTPGGAVYSGNTIYF
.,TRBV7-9,CASSSPGQEDNNEQFF
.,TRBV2,CASSTVRYEQYF
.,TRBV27,CASKEGVWGPNTGELFF
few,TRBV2,CASSEAYEVNSPLHF
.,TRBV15,CATSRDSYSNQPQHF
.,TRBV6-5,CASSSGPGTGGTF
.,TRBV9,CASSVGQQETQYF
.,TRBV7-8,CASSFGDRVYEQYF
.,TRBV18,CASSAGTGGTDTQYF
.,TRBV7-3,CASSKRGQGAHEQFF
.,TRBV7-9,CASSRRTGENTEAFF
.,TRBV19,CASSITLEGSQHF
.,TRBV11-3,CASSLDTVPYNEQFF
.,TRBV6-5,CASSYDKWAWTQYF
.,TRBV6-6,CASRNREGQPQHF
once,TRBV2,CASSSGGGHETQYF
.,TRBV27,CASSFGQEGPQHF
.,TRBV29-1,CSVEEWDSDYTF
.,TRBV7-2,CASSLDGLVGLYTF
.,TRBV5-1,CASSWTGVEQPQHF
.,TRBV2,CASTRLLYEQYF
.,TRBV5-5,CASSHLSQGVPQHF
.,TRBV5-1,CASSWGTIQETQYF
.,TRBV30,CAWRTEDSPLHF
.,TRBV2,CASTTSGGDTYNEQFF
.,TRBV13,CASSLVASGGYQETQYF
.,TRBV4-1,CASSPKPTLSGEQYF
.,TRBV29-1,CSVAQEKLTNYNEQFF
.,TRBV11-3,CASSLGLYNEQFF
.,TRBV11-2,CASSSLRQGAGIKETQYF
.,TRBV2,CASRGTGGGKGYTF
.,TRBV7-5,CARSFPGQTYQETQYF
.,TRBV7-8,CASSTEPGATDYTF